This TCR beta chain was sequenced during a study of blood T cell repertoires in COVID-19. Overall study context: Acute and convalescent COVID-19 samples came from the United States, Italy and Spain. The analysed material was cDNA or gDNA that came from T cells, B-cell-depleted T cells, or PBMCs.

In the authors' workflow: Estimation of nucleated cell counts was performed using reference gene primer amplification. This table comes from immunoSEQ multiplex PCR, and its TCRdb copy is limited to in-frame clones, with some not included. That table supplies the V and J calls and clone size; D and trimming were determined from the DNA. The profile shows approximately 230,000 clones, about 88% of them singletons. This clone was recorded once. Germline V gene data show CDR1 as SGHNT and CDR2 as YYREEE (reference sequence). V shed 4 bases, J shed 0 bases, and the junction held 6 bases outside the gene matches. This CDR3 spans 16 amino acids.

The rearrangement links TRBV5-4 to TRBJ2-3, with 9 bases matching TRBD2. Sequences were obtained from peripheral blood. The receptor's source is a woman in her thirties or forties who had recovered from COVID-19. The CDR3 spells CASSIGTSSSTDTQYF. CDR3 bases: TGTGCCAGCAGCATTGGGACTAGCAGTAGCACAGATACGCAGTATTTT.